This TCR beta chain was documented in a study of cytomegalovirus exposure and HLA in healthy donors. Study-level points and caveats: Rare TCR sequences dominated, though some public TCRs recurred in many donors.

As for this clone: The antigen is unknown.

The PCR made use of 60 Vbeta and 13 Jbeta primers. Assay used: immunoSEQ multiplex PCR; TCRdb lists only in-frame clones, some missing. This table has roughly 150,000 clones, 65% to 70% appearing once. The V end was cut by 4 bases, the J end by 4 bases, with 10 bases between. The CDR3 extends over 12 amino acids. Germline CDR1 reads SQVTM; CDR2 reads ANQGSEA. The V and J genes are TRBV29-1 and TRBJ2-5; a possible D gene is TRBD2 (5 bases). The origin of this receptor is a man younger than 45 in good health and CMV-seropositive. Material: PBMCs. The CDR3 DNA reads TGCAGCGTTGTTGGTGGAGGAGAGACCCAGTACTTC. Translated: CSVVGGGETQYF.